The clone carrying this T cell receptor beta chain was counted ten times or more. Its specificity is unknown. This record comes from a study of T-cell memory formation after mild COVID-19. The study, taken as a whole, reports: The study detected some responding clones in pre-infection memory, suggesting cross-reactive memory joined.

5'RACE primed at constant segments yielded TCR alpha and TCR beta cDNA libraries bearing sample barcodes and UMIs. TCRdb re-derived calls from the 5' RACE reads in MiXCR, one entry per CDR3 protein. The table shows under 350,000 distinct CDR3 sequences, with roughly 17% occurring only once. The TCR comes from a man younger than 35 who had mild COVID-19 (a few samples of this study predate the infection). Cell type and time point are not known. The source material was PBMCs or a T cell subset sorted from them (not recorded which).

CDR3 coding DNA: TGTGCCAGCAGCCAAGTACCAGATACGCAGTATTTT. Protein product: CASSQVPDTQYF. The chain links TRBV6-2 or TRBV6-3 to TRBJ2-3; D is uncertain. The V and J ends lost 6 bases and 4 bases respectively, with 8 bases between them. In germline, CDR1 is MNHEY, CDR2 SVGEGT. The CDR3 loop spans 12 amino acids.